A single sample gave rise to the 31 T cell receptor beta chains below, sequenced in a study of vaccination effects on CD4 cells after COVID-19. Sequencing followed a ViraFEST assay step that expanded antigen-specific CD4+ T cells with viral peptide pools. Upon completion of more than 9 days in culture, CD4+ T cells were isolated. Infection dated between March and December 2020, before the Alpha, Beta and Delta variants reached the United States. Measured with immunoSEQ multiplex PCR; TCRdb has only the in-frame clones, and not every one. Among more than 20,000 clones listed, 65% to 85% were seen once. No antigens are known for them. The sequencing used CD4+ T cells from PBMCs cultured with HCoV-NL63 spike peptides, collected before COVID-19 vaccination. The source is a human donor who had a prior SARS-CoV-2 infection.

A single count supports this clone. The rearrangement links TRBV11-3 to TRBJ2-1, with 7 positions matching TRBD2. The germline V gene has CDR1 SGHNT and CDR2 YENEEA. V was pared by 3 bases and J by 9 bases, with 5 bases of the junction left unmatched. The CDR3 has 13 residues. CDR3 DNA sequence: TGTGCCAGCAGCTTGCGGGAGTTAGGTGAGCAGTTCTTC. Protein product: CASSLRELGEQFF.

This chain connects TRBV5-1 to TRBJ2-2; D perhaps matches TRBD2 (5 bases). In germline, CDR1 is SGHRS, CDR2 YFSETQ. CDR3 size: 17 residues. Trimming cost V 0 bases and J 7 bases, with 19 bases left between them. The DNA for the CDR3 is TGCGCCAGCAGCTTGGGTGGTCTAGCAGGAGCCGGCGGGGAGCTGTTTTTT. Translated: CASSLGGLAGAGGELFF. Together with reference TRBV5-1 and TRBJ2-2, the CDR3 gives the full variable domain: KAGVTQTPRYLIKTRGQQVTLSCSPISGHRSVSWYQQTPGQGLQFLFEYFSETQRNKGNFPGRFSGRQFSNSRSEMNVSTLELGDSALYLCASSLGGLAGAGGELFFGEGSRLTVL.

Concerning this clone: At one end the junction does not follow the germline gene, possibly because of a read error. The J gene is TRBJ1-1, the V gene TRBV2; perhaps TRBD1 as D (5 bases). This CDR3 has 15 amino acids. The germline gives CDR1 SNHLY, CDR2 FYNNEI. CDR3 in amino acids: CASRFYGGGNTEAFF. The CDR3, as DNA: TGTGCAAGCAGGTTTTACGGGGGGGGGAACACTGAAGCTTTCTTT.

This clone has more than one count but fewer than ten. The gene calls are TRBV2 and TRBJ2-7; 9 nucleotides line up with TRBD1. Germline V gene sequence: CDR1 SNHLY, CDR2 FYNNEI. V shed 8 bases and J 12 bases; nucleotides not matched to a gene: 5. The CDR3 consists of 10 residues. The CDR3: CASGGQGPYF. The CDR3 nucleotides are TGTGCCAGCGGGGGACAGGGACCGTACTTC.

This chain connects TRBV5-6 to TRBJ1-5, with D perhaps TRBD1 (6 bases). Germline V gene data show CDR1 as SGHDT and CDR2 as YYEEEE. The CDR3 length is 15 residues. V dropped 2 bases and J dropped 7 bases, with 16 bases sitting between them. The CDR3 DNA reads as TGTGCCAGCAGCTTAGGTATGGGGGGCGGCCAGCCCCAGCATTTT. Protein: CASSLGMGGGQPQHF.

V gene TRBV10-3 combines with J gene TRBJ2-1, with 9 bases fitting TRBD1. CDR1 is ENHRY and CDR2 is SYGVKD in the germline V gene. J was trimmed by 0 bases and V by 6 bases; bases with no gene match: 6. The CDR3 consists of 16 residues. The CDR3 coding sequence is TGTGCCATCAGCTCGGACAGGGGAAGCTCCTACAATGAGCAGTTCTTC. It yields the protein CAISSDRGSSYNEQFF.

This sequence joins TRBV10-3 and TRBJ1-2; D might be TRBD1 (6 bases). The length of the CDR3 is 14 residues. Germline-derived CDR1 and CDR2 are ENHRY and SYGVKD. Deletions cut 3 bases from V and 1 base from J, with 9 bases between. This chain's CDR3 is CAISDPQGNYGYTF. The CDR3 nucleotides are TGTGCCATCAGTGACCCACAGGGTAACTATGGCTACACCTTC.

The CDR3 spells CASSHLSDSLYGYTF. The CDR3 DNA follows: TGCGCCAGCAGCCATCTTTCGGACAGCCTATATGGCTACACCTTC. The chain uses TRBV4-3 and TRBJ1-2; D may be TRBD1 (6 bases). Germline V gene sequence: CDR1 LGHNA, CDR2 YSLEER. This CDR3 is built from 15 residues. V was shortened by 3 bases and J by 5 bases, with 16 bases between the two germline ends.

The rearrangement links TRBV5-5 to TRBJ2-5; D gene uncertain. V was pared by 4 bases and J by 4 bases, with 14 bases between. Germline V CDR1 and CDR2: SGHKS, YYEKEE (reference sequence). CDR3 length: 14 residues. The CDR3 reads CASSPGRRGETQYF. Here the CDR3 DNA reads TGTGCCAGCAGCCCTGGTCGTCGAGGAGAGACCCAGTACTTC.

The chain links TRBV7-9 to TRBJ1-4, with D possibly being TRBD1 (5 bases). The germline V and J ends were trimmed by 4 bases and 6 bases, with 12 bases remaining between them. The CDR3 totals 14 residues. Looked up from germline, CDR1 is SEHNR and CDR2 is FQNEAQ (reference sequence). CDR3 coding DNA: TGTGCCAGCAGCTGGACGGGAGGGGATGAAAAACTGTTTTTT. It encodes CASSWTGGDEKLFF.

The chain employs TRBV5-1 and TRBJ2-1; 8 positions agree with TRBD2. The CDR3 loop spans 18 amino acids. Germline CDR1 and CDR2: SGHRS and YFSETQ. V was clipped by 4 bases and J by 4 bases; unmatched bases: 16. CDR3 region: CASSPPGMSGRPYNEQFF. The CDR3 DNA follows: TGCGCCAGCAGCCCACCCGGTATGAGCGGGAGACCATACAATGAGCAGTTCTTC.

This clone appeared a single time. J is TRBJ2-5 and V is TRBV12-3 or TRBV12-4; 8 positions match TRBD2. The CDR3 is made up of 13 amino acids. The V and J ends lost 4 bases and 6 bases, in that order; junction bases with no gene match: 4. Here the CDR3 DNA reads TGTGCCAGCAGTTCAACGGGGGGGCAGACCCAGTACTTC. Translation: CASSSTGGQTQYF.

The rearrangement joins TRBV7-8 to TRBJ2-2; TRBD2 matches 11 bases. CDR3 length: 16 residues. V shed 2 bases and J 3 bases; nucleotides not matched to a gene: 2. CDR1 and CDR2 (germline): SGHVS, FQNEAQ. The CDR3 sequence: CASSLTSGGYTGELFF. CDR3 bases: TGTGCCAGCAGCTTAACTAGCGGGGGCTACACCGGGGAGCTGTTTTTT.

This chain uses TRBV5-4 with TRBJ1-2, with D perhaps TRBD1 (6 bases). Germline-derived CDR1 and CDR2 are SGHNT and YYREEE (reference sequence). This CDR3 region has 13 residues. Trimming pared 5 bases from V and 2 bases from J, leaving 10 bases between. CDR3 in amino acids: CASSPDRNYGYTF. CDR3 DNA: TGTGCCAGCAGTCCGGACAGAAACTATGGCTACACCTTC.

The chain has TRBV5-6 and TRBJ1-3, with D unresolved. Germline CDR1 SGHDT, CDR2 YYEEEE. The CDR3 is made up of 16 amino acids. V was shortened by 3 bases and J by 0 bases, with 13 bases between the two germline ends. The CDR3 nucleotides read TGTGCCAGCAGCTCCCATCCCCTAGACTCTGGAAACACCATATATTTT. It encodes CASSSHPLDSGNTIYF.

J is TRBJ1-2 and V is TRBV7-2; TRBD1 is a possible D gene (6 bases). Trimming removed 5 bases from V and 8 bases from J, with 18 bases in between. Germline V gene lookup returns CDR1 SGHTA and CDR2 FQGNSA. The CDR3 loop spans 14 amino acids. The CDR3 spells CASSQRAGALGYTF. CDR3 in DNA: TGTGCCAGCAGCCAACGGGCGGGGGCACTGGGCTACACCTTC.

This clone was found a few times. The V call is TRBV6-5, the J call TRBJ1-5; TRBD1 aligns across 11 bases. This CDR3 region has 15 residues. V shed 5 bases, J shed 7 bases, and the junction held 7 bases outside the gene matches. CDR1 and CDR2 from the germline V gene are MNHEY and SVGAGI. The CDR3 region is CASSRSGTGGQPQHF. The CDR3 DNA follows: TGTGCCAGCAGTCGCTCCGGGACAGGGGGACAGCCCCAGCATTTT.

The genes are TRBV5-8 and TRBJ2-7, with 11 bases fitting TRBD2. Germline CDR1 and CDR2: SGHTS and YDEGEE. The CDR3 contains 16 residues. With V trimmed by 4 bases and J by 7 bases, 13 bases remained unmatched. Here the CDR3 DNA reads TGTGCCAGCAGCCCAGGGCTAGCGGGGGGACCGAGGGAGCAGTACTTC. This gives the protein CASSPGLAGGPREQYF. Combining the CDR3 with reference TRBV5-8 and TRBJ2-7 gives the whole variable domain EAGVTQSPTHLIKTRGQQATLRCSPISGHTSVYWYQQALGLGLQFLLWYDEGEERNRGNFPPRFSGRQFPNYSSELNVNALELEDSALYLCASSPGLAGGPREQYFGPGTRLTVT.

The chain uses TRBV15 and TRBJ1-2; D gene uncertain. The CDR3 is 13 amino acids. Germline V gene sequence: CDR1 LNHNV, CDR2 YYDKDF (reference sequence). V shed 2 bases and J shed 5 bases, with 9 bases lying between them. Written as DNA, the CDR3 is TGTGCCACCAGCAGAACGACGGGATATGGCTACACCTTC. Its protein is CATSRTTGYGYTF. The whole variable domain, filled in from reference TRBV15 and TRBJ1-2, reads DAMVIQNPRYQVTQFGKPVTLSCSQTLNHNVMYWYQQKSSQAPKLLFHYYDKDFNNEADTPDNFQSRRPNTSFCFLDIRSPGLGDTAMYLCATSRTTGYGYTFGSGTRLTVV.

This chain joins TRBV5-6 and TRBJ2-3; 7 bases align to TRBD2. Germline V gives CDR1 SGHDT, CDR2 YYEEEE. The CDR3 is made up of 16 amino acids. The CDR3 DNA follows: TGTGCTACCAGCAGATGGCACGGGGGAGGGTGGGATACGCAGTATTTT. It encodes CATSRWHGGGWDTQYF.

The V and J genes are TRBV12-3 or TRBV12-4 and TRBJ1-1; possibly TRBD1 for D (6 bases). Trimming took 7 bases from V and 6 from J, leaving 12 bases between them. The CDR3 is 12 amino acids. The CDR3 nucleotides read TGTGCCAGCAACCAGGGGTGGGCTGAAGCTTTCTTT. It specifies CASNQGWAEAFF.

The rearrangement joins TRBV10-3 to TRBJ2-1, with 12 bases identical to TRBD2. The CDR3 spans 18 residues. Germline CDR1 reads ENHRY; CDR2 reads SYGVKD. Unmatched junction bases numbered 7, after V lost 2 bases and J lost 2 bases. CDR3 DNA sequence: TGTGCCATCAGTGAGCCCCCGGGACTAGCGGGTCCCTACAATGAGCAGTTCTTC. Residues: CAISEPPGLAGPYNEQFF.

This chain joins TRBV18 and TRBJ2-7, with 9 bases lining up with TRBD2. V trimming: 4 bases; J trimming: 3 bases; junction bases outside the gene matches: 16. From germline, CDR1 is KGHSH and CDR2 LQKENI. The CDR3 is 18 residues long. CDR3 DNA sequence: TGTGCCAGCTCACTCGGCGGGAGGGGACGGGCCAAGGGCTACGAGCAGTACTTC. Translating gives CASSLGGRGRAKGYEQYF.

In DNA, the CDR3 is TGTGCCACCAGCAGAGAGACGGCCCAGTACTTC. Amino acid sequence: CATSRETAQYF. The chain recombines TRBV15 with TRBJ2-5; D call uncertain. Germline CDR1 and CDR2: LNHNV and YYDKDF (reference sequence). The CDR3 is 11 residues long. Trimming pared 0 bases from V and 9 bases from J, leaving 5 bases between.

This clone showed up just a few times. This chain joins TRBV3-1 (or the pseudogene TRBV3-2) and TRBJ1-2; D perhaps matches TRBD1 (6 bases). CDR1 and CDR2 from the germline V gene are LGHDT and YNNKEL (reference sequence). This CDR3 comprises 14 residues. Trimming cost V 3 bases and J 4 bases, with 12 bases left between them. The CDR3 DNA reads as TGTGCCAGCAGCCAGTTCAGGGGCTCCTATGGCTACACCTTC. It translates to CASSQFRGSYGYTF.

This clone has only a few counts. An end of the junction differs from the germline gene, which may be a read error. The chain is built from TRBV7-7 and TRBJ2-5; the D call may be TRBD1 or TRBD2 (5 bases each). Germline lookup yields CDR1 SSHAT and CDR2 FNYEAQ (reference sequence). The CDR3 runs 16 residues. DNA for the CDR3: TGTGCTAGCAGCCCTCGGGCAGGGAGACCAGGAGAGACCCAGTACTTC. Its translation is CASSPRAGRPGETQYF.

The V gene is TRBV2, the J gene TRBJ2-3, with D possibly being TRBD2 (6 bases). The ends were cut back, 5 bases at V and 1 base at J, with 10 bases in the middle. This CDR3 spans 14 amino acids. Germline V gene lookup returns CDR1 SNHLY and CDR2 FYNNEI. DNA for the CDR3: TGTGCCAGCAGTCGACTAGGAGGCACAGATACGCAGTATTTT. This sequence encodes CASSRLGGTDTQYF.

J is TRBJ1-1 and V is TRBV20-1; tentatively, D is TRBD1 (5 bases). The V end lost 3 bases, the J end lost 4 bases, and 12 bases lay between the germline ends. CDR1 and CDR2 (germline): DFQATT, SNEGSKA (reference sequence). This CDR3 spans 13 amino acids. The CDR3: CSASWGWGTEAFF. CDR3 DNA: TGCAGTGCTAGTTGGGGGTGGGGCACTGAAGCTTTCTTT.

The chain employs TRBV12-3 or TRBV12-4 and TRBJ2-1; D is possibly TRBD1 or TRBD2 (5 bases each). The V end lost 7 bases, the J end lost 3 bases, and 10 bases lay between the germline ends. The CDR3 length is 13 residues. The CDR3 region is CASMGPRYNEQFF. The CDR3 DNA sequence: TGTGCCAGCATGGGACCCCGCTACAATGAGCAGTTCTTC.

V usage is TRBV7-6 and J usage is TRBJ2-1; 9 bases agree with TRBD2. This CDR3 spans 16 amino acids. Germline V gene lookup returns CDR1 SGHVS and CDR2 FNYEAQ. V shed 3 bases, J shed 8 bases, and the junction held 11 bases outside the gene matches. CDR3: CASSFLRGGGGDEQFF. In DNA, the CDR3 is TGTGCCAGCAGCTTTTTGCGGGGGGGCGGCGGGGATGAGCAGTTCTTC.

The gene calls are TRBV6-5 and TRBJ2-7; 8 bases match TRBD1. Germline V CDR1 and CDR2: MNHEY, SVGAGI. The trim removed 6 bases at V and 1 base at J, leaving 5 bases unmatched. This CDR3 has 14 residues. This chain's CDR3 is CASSGQGWSYEQYF. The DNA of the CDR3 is TGTGCCAGCAGCGGACAGGGTTGGTCCTACGAGCAGTACTTC.